This TCR beta chain comes out of a study of blood T cell repertoires in COVID-19. About the research overall: The United States, Italy and Spain supplied acute and convalescent COVID-19 samples. PBMCs, B-cell-depleted T cells, or T cells provided the cDNA or gDNA that made up the material.

As processed by the authors: Reference gene primer amplification gave nucleated cell count estimates. The method was immunoSEQ multiplex PCR; TCRdb's version includes in-frame clones alone and lacks a portion of them. That table furnishes V, J and clone size, whereas the DNA furnished D and trimming. The data contain some 100,000 clones, roughly 90% of them singletons. Between the trimmed V and J ends, which lost 4 bases and 1 base, there was a span of 17 bases. The CDR3 totals 17 residues. The germline gives CDR1 SEHNR, CDR2 FQNEAQ (reference sequence). The material sequenced was peripheral blood. The TCR was taken from a human donor with acute or convalescent COVID-19. The donor label of this sample is uncertain. The V gene is TRBV7-9, the J gene TRBJ2-1, with TRBD1 as a possible D gene (6 bases). CDR3 nucleotide sequence: TGTGCCAGCAGCTCCTCCCGGACAGTTGCTTCCTACAATGAGCAGTTCTTC. It translates to CASSSSRTVASYNEQFF.